These 22 T cell receptor beta chains were sequenced from one sample in a study of cytomegalovirus exposure and HLA in healthy donors. The PCR made use of 60 Vbeta and 13 Jbeta primers. TCRdb keeps only in-frame clones here, not all; method: immunoSEQ multiplex PCR. The sample records around 85,000 clones, around 80% being singletons. Sequencing was carried out using PBMCs. The receptors here all came from a man under 40 in good health and CMV-seronegative.

This chain connects TRBV2 to TRBJ2-7; 10 bases align to TRBD1. Trimming took 8 bases from V and 5 from J; bases not matched to a gene: 3. The germline gives CDR1 SNHLY, CDR2 FYNNEI. CDR3 length equals 12 residues. The CDR3 DNA reads as TGTGCCAGCCGGGACAGGGGCCACGAGCAGTACTTC. Translating it yields CASRDRGHEQYF.

The chain carries TRBV6-4 and TRBJ1-2, with D possibly being TRBD1 (6 bases). Looked up from germline, CDR1 is MRHNA and CDR2 is SNTAGT. The V gene lost 4 bases and the J gene lost 0 bases, with 12 bases spanning the gap. The CDR3 has 15 amino acids. CDR3 nucleotides: TGTGCCAGCAGTGCAGGGACACTGGCTAACTATGGCTACACCTTC. Translated: CASSAGTLANYGYTF.

This clone was recorded once. The chain joins TRBV30 to TRBJ2-5, with a possible D match to TRBD1 (6 bases). The J call may not be correct, given that the DNA end is closer to TRBJ2-7. CDR1 is GTSNPN and CDR2 is SVGIG in the germline V gene (reference sequence). The CDR3 runs to 12 residues. The CDR3 region is CAWTPQGGEQYF. In DNA, the CDR3 is TGTGCCTGGACCCCTCAAGGGGGCGAGCAGTACTTC.

The chain combines TRBV5-6 with TRBJ2-3; 10 positions match TRBD2. CDR3 length: 15 residues. J gave up 3 bases and V 5 bases, and 6 bases lay outside the gene matches. Germline-derived CDR1 and CDR2 are SGHDT and YYEEEE. The CDR3 bases are TGTGCCAGCAGGTTTCTAGCGGGAGCTACAGATACGCAGTATTTT. This translates into CASRFLAGATDTQYF.

Regarding this clone: The sample has other DNA sequences that encode this CDR3 too. V is TRBV13 and J is TRBJ2-3; D is possibly TRBD1 (6 bases). The CDR3 is 13 residues long. From germline, CDR1 is PRHDT and CDR2 FYEKMQ (reference sequence). V lost 2 bases to trimming and J lost 6 bases, with 9 bases between them. The CDR3 loop is CASSLKRGDTQYF. CDR3 DNA: TGTGCCAGCAGCTTAAAGAGGGGGGATACGCAGTATTTT.

The chain employs TRBV27 and TRBJ1-2; D may be TRBD1 (6 bases). With 0 bases removed from V and 8 bases from J, the gap between germline ends came to 10 bases. Germline V CDR1 and CDR2: MNHEY, SMNVEV (reference sequence). The CDR3 is made up of 13 amino acids. The CDR3 sequence is CASSLSKGGGYTF. The CDR3, as DNA: TGTGCCAGCAGTTTATCGAAAGGGGGAGGCTACACCTTC.

There are a few counts of this clone. The chain has TRBV27 and TRBJ2-1, with 12 bases identical to TRBD2. This CDR3 spans 16 amino acids. With 4 bases clipped from V and 9 bases from J, the junction kept 10 bases outside the gene matches. In germline, CDR1 is MNHEY, CDR2 SMNVEV (reference sequence). CDR3 sequence (DNA): TGTGCCAGCAGTTCCCTAGCGGGAGGGCGAGGGAGTGAGCAGTTCTTC. Translating it yields CASSSLAGGRGSEQFF.

The rearrangement links TRBV5-1 to TRBJ1-1; a weak D match, TRBD1 (6 bases). CDR1 SGHRS and CDR2 YFSETQ come from the germline V gene. Trimming took off 2 bases at V and 1 base at J, with 9 bases between the two ends. The CDR3 runs to 14 residues. CDR3 region: CASSFNRENTEAFF. In DNA, the CDR3 is TGCGCCAGCAGCTTCAACAGGGAGAACACTGAAGCTTTCTTT. Full variable domain (rest looked up from reference TRBV5-1 and TRBJ1-1): KAGVTQTPRYLIKTRGQQVTLSCSPISGHRSVSWYQQTPGQGLQFLFEYFSETQRNKGNFPGRFSGRQFSNSRSEMNVSTLELGDSALYLCASSFNRENTEAFFGQGTRLTVV.

CDR3 sequence (DNA): TGTGCCAGCAACCCGCTTGAGAGACAGGGGGCATCCGGCTACACCTTC. Protein sequence: CASNPLERQGASGYTF. This sequence joins TRBV5-6 and TRBJ1-2, with 10 positions matching TRBD1. The CDR3 is 16 amino acids. Germline loops: CDR1 SGHDT, CDR2 YYEEEE. V gave up 6 bases and J gave up 8 bases; unmatched junction bases: 16.

The genes are TRBV7-9 and TRBJ2-7, with 7 bases identical to TRBD1. V dropped 5 bases and J dropped 0; count of bases not matched to a gene: 16. The CDR3 runs 18 residues. From germline, CDR1 is SEHNR and CDR2 FQNEAQ (reference sequence). Here the CDR3 reads CASSAGTALARISYEQYF. The CDR3 nucleotides are TGTGCCAGCAGCGCCGGGACAGCGCTAGCCAGGATCTCCTACGAGCAGTACTTC.

In this sample, this clone turned up once. The rearrangement uses TRBV5-4 and TRBJ2-2, with a weak D call TRBD2 (6 bases). V lost 3 bases to trimming and J lost 7 bases, with 19 bases between them. The CDR3 has 16 amino acids. Germline CDR1 is SGHNT and CDR2 is YYREEE (reference sequence). The CDR3 bases are TGTGCCAGCAGCTCCTCCGGGGGTAGCCGGCTCGGGGAGCTGTTTTTT. Translated, it gives CASSSSGGSRLGELFF.

The chain has TRBV7-2 and TRBJ1-2, with 7 positions matching TRBD1. V gave up 5 bases and J gave up 6 bases; unmatched junction bases: 6. The CDR3 loop spans 13 amino acids. Germline CDR1 reads SGHTA; CDR2 reads FQGNSA. The CDR3 DNA is TGTGCCAGCAGCCCCTCAGGGGGGAATGGCTACACCTTC. Its translation is CASSPSGGNGYTF.

The chain combines TRBV4-1 with TRBJ2-7; possibly TRBD1 for D (5 bases). This CDR3 spans 14 amino acids. CDR1 and CDR2 from the germline V gene are MGHRA and YSYEKL. Trimming shortened V by 0 bases and J by 2 bases, and 8 bases separated the two germline ends. In nucleotides, the CDR3 is TGCGCCAGCAGCCAAGATCCAGGGACCTACGAGCAGTACTTC. Amino acid sequence: CASSQDPGTYEQYF.

V usage is TRBV18 and J usage is TRBJ2-7, with 9 positions matching TRBD2. The germline CDR1 and CDR2 sequences are KGHSH and LQKENI. J was trimmed by 0 bases and V by 2 bases; bases with no gene match: 5. CDR3 length equals 16 residues. The CDR3 region has the DNA TGTGCCAGCTCACCAGTGGCAGCGGGAGGCTCCTACGAGCAGTACTTC. It yields the protein CASSPVAAGGSYEQYF. Based on the CDR3 plus reference TRBV18 and TRBJ2-7, the full variable domain is NAGVMQNPRHLVRRRGQEARLRCSPMKGHSHVYWYRQLPEEGLKFMVYLQKENIIDESGMPKERFSAEFPKEGPSILRIQQVVRGDSAAYFCASSPVAAGGSYEQYFGPGTRLTVT.

This chain uses TRBV28 with TRBJ2-5; the D gene is possibly TRBD2 (6 bases). CDR3 length: 13 residues. Germline values: CDR1 MDHEN, CDR2 SYDVKM. V was cut by 6 bases and J by 2 bases, with 10 bases left in between. CDR3 nucleotides: TGTGCCAGCAGGGCGGGGATGCAAGAGACCCAGTACTTC. This gives the protein CASRAGMQETQYF.

This chain uses TRBV18 with TRBJ2-2; 9 bases are a match to TRBD1. Germline assignment: CDR1 KGHSH and CDR2 LQKENI. The V gene end was trimmed by 1 base and the J gene end by 3 bases; junction bases not matched to a gene: 3. The CDR3 spans 16 residues. Written as DNA, the CDR3 is TGTGCCAGCTCACCACGGACAGGGGCCTACACCGGGGAGCTGTTTTTT. This encodes CASSPRTGAYTGELFF.

The rearrangement links TRBV6-6 to TRBJ1-1; weak D call: TRBD1 (6 bases). Germline V gene data show CDR1 as MNHNY and CDR2 as SVGAGI (reference sequence). Trimming removed 2 bases at V and 4 bases at J, with 14 bases between. The CDR3 contains 15 residues. The DNA of the CDR3 is TGTGCCAGCAGTTACGATTTGGGGGCGGGCACTGAAGCTTTCTTT. It translates to CASSYDLGAGTEAFF.

J is TRBJ2-2 and V is TRBV10-2; tentatively, D is TRBD2 (5 bases). V lost 10 bases, J lost 1 base, and 10 bases lay in between. Germline V gene data show CDR1 as WSHSY and CDR2 as SAAADI. The CDR3 runs 13 residues. CDR3 DNA sequence: TGCGCCACCAAACTAGAGAACACCGGGGAGCTGTTTTTT. It yields the protein CATKLENTGELFF.

The CDR3 DNA reads TGTGCCAGCCTTGGACAGGGGAATACCGGGGAGCTGTTTTTT. Encoded protein: CASLGQGNTGELFF. The chain has TRBV25-1 and TRBJ2-2, with 9 positions matching TRBD1. Germline V gene lookup returns CDR1 MGHDK and CDR2 SYGVNS. The CDR3 spans 14 residues. The ends lost 8 bases at V and 5 bases at J; junction bases unmatched: 6. The full variable domain, its missing parts supplied by reference TRBV25-1 and TRBJ2-2, is EADIYQTPRYLVIGTGKKITLECSQTMGHDKMYWYQQDPGMELHLIHYSYGVNSTEKGDLSSESTVSRIRTEHFPLTLESARPSHTSQYLCASLGQGNTGELFFGEGSRLTVL.

The gene calls are TRBV21-1 and TRBJ1-1; TRBD1 reflects the table's D call only, with no check against the DNA. TRBV21-1 is termed a pseudogene. CDR3 length: 15 residues. The CDR3 is CASSKRGTGSPEAFF. CDR3 bases: TGTGCCAGCAGCAAAAGGGGCACAGGTTCCCCTGAAGCTTTCTTT.

With respect to this clone: An end of the junction differs from the germline gene, which may be a read error. The chain recombines TRBV9 with TRBJ2-5; possibly TRBD1 for D (6 bases). Germline CDR1 SGDLS, CDR2 YYNGEE. This CDR3 has 16 residues. Written as DNA, the CDR3 is TGTGCCAGCAGCGTAGCCCCCACCGATTTACAGGGAAAGGGACACTTC. Translated, it gives CASSVAPTDLQGKGHF.

The rearrangement uses TRBV6-5 and TRBJ1-4; D is unclear. CDR1 and CDR2 (germline): MNHEY, SVGAGI. The CDR3 consists of 14 residues. V was trimmed by 6 bases and J by 0 bases, leaving 8 bases between them. CDR3 coding DNA: TGTGCCAGCAGCCTCACAGCAACTAATGAAAAACTGTTTTTT. It specifies CASSLTATNEKLFF.